This entry lists 17 T cell receptor beta chains sequenced from one sample in a study of T cells expressing NK-cell markers. TCRdb reprocessed the 5' RACE reads and reports one entry per CDR3 protein, with no DNA. Recorded for this sample: fewer than 200,000 distinct CDR3 sequences. The specimen was blood T cells: a sorted CD56 or NKG2C T cell subset, CD4+ or CD8+ T cells, or bulk PBMC T cells (not recorded which). These receptors all stem from a woman aged 18 to 69 in good health.

The V and J genes are TRBV10-3 and TRBJ1-2; there is no DNA to check the TCRdb D call of TRBD1. This CDR3 region has 15 residues. Germline-derived CDR1 and CDR2 are ENHRY and SYGVKD. The CDR3: CAISESGQVNYGYTF.

V gene TRBV18 combines with J gene TRBJ2-3. The CDR3 spans 13 residues. In germline, CDR1 is KGHSH, CDR2 LQKENI. The CDR3: CASSPQARDTQYF.

This chain joins TRBV24-1 and TRBJ2-1; TCRdb indicates TRBD2, and absent DNA this call remains unverified. This CDR3 is built from 13 residues. Germline-derived CDR1 and CDR2 are KGHDR and SFDVKD. CDR3 protein: CATSDTRRDEQFF.

The chain carries TRBV11-1 and TRBJ2-3; TCRdb returns TRBD1, unconfirmable since there is no DNA. The CDR3 is 16 residues long. Germline CDR1 is SGHAT and CDR2 is FQDESV (reference sequence). The CDR3 spells CASSPRSAGDTDTQYF.

The V gene is TRBV29-1, the J gene TRBJ1-5. Germline CDR1 reads SQVTM; CDR2 reads ANQGSEA. This CDR3 is built from 13 residues. The CDR3 sequence: CSVLQYSNQPQHF.

The chain joins TRBV5-1 to TRBJ2-7; absent DNA, TCRdb's TRBD1 call cannot be checked. This CDR3 is 14 amino acids long. The germline CDR1 and CDR2 sequences are SGHRS and YFSETQ. The CDR3 sequence is CASSNRQVGYEQYF.

The chain is built from TRBV5-4 and TRBJ2-1; absent DNA, TCRdb's TRBD1 call cannot be checked. The CDR3 loop spans 15 amino acids. CDR1 is SGHNT, CDR2 YYREEE, per germline (reference sequence). The CDR3 here is CASSSRDRGHNEQFF. The whole variable domain, filled in from reference TRBV5-4 and TRBJ2-1, reads ETGVTQSPTHLIKTRGQQVTLRCSSQSGHNTVSWYQQALGQGPQFIFQYYREEENGRGNFPPRFSGLQFPNYSSELNVNALELDDSALYLCASSSRDRGHNEQFFGPGTRLTVL.

The V gene is TRBV12-3 or TRBV12-4, the J gene TRBJ1-5; the D call of TRBD1 rests on TCRdb alone, since no DNA is present to check it. The CDR3 runs to 15 residues. CDR3: CASSFGGGPNQPQHF.

The chain has TRBV5-1 and TRBJ1-5; as DNA is missing, the TRBD1 call by TCRdb cannot be tested. This CDR3 is 16 amino acids long. The V gene's germline CDR1 is SGHRS and CDR2 YFSETQ. The chain's CDR3 is CASSPSGTQDDQPQHF.

The V gene is TRBV12-3 or TRBV12-4, the J gene TRBJ2-3; the TCRdb D gene call, TRBD2, has no DNA to confirm it. There are 14 residues in the CDR3. The CDR3 protein is CASSLLAITDTQYF.

The rearrangement links TRBV7-3 to TRBJ1-4; the TRBD1 assignment by TCRdb is unverifiable without DNA. This CDR3 is built from 13 residues. Germline V gene data show CDR1 as SGHTA and CDR2 as FQGTGA. The CDR3 loop reads CASSARRGEKLFF.

The chain couples TRBV3-1 to TRBJ2-1. This CDR3 region has 13 residues. CDR1 is LGHDT and CDR2 is YNNKEL in the germline V gene (reference sequence). The CDR3 reads CASSQGLAREQFF.

The gene calls are TRBV11-2 and TRBJ2-1. This CDR3 has 15 residues. The germline gives CDR1 SGHAT, CDR2 FQNNGV. The CDR3 protein is CASSLPGSLRNEQFF.

V gene TRBV7-2 combines with J gene TRBJ2-3. This CDR3 region has 14 residues. Germline V gene sequence: CDR1 SGHTA, CDR2 FQGNSA. CDR3 loop: CASSLYGSPDTQYF.

The V and J genes are TRBV12-3 or TRBV12-4 and TRBJ1-2; TCRdb outputs TRBD1, but without DNA this stays unchecked. The CDR3 is 16 residues long. This CDR3 reads CASSPEVFAVNYGYTF.

The CDR3 sequence: CASSLAGTSDETQYF. V gene TRBV7-9 combines with J gene TRBJ2-5; the TRBD2 assignment by TCRdb is unverifiable without DNA. CDR3 length: 15 residues. In germline, CDR1 is SEHNR, CDR2 FQNEAQ (reference sequence). The whole variable domain, filled in from reference TRBV7-9 and TRBJ2-5, reads DTGVSQNPRHKITKRGQNVTFRCDPISEHNRLYWYRQTLGQGPEFLTYFQNEAQLEKSRLLSDRFSAERPKGSFSTLEIQRTEQGDSAMYLCASSLAGTSDETQYFGPGTRLLVL.

This chain joins TRBV5-5 and TRBJ2-1; the D call of TRBD1 rests on TCRdb alone, since no DNA is present to check it. CDR1 SGHKS and CDR2 YYEKEE come from the germline V gene (reference sequence). This CDR3 is built from 15 residues. The CDR3 reads CASSPAILGANEQFF.